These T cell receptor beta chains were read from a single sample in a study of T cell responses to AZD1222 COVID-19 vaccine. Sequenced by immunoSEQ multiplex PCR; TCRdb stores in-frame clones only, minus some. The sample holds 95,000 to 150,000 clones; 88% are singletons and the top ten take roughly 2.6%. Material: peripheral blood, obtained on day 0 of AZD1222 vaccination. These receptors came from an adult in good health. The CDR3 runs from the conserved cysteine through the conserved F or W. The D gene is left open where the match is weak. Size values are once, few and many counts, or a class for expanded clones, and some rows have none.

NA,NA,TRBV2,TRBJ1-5,TGTGCCAGCAGCCTCAATCAGCCCCAGCATTTT,CASSLNQPQHF
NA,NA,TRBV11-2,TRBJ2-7,TGTGCCAGCAGCTTAGGCGGGCTCCCTCAGGGTGAGCAGTACTTC,CASSLGGLPQGEQYF
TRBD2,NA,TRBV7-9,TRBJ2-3,TGTGCCAGCAGCTCACTAGCGACTACAGATACGCAGTATTTT,CASSSLATTDTQYF
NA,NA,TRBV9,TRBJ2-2,TGTGCCAGCAGCGTAGAGGCTTGGAGGACCGGGGAGCTGTTTTTT,CASSVEAWRTGELFF
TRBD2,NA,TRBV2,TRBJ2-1,TGTGCCAGCAGTGAACTAGCGGGTTTCTACAATGAGCAGTTCTTC,CASSELAGFYNEQFF
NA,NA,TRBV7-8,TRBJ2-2,TGTGCCAGCAGCTCAGGACGGGTCACCGGGGAGCTGTTTTTT,CASSSGRVTGELFF
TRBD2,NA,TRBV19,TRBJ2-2,TGTGCCAGTGGGGCGGGAGCGAACACCGGGGAGCTGTTTTTT,CASGAGANTGELFF
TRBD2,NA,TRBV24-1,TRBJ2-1,TGTGCCACTCGGGCGGGAGGGGCCTACAATGAGCAGTTCTTC,CATRAGGAYNEQFF
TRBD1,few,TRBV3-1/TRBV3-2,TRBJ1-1,TGTGCCAGCAGCCACGAGACAGGGGCGAGTAGTACTGAAGCTTTCTTT,CASSHETGASSTEAFF
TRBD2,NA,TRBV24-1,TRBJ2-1,TGTGCCACCAGTGGGACTAGCGGGGCCAGCTCCTACAATGAGCAGTTCTTC,CATSGTSGASSYNEQFF
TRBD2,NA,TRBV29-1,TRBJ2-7,TGCAGCGTTGGGGGTAGCGGGACAAACGAGCAGTACTTC,CSVGGSGTNEQYF
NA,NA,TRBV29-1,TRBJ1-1,TGCAGCGTTGGGTTGAACACTGAAGCTTTCTTT,CSVGLNTEAFF
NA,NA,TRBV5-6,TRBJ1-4,TGTGCCAGCAGCCAAACCGACAGGTTAAATGAAAAACTGTTTTTT,CASSQTDRLNEKLFF
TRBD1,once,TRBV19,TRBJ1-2,TGTGCCAGTAGTATCCAGGGGGCACAAAACTATGGCTACACCTTC,CASSIQGAQNYGYTF
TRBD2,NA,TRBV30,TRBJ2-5,TGTGCCTGGAGACACCGCGGGGGAGAGACCCAGTACTTC,CAWRHRGGETQYF
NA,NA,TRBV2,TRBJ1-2,TGTGCCAGCAGTGGGGTCAATGGCTACACCTTC,CASSGVNGYTF
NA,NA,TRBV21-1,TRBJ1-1,TGTGCCAGCTTCGGGACAGGGGAGGCCACTGAAGCTTTCTTT,CASFGTGEATEAFF
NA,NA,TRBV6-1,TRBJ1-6,TGTGCCAGCAGTGAAAATCAGAATTATAATTCACCCCTCCACTTT,CASSENQNYNSPLHF
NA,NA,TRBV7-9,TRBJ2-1,TGTGCCAGCAGCTTAGCGGGAGTGTCCTACAATGAGCAGTTCTTC,CASSLAGVSYNEQFF
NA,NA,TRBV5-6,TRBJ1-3,TGTGCCAGCAGCAAAACCGGGGGCGGTGGAAACACCATATATTTT,CASSKTGGGGNTIYF
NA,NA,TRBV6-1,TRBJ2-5,TGTGCCAGCAGTGAAGGGAGGGTTGGGAAGACCCAGTACTTC,CASSEGRVGKTQYF
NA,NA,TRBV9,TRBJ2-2,TGTGCCAGCACCCTGGGTCAGGGGGGGGCCGGGGAGCTGTTTTTT,CASTLGQGGAGELFF
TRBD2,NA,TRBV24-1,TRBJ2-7,TGTGCCACCAGTGATTTGCCACTAGCGGGAGGGCTTTCCTACGAGCAGTACTTC,CATSDLPLAGGLSYEQYF
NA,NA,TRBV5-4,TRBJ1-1,TGTGCCAGCAGCTGGGGACCATTAAACACTGAAGCTTTCTTT,CASSWGPLNTEAFF
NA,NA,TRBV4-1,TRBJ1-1,TGCGCCAGCAGCCAGGGCCCCCGGAACACTGAAGCTTTCTTT,CASSQGPRNTEAFF
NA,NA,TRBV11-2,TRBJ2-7,TGTGCCAGCAGCCGAAGGGGGGCCTACGAGCAGTACTTC,CASSRRGAYEQYF
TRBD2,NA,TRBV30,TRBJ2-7,TGTGCCTGGAGGATGCGGGGGTCGGCCTACGAGCAGTACTTC,CAWRMRGSAYEQYF
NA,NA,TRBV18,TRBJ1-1,TGTGCCAGCTCACCACCGATCTTGGTCACTGAAGCTTTCTTT,CASSPPILVTEAFF
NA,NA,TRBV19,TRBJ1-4,TGTGCCAGTACCACGGGAGCACGCCCGGCAAAACTGTTTTTT,CASTTGARPAKLFF
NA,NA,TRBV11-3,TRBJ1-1,TGTGCCAGCAGCCCTCAGGGACGTCGGGACACTGAAGCTTTCTTT,CASSPQGRRDTEAFF
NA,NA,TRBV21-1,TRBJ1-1,TGTGCCAGCACCCCCCGGGACAGGGGGTATGTTAACACTGAAGCTTTCTTT,CASTPRDRGYVNTEAFF
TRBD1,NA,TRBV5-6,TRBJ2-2,TGTGCCAGCAGCCCCCGGGACAGGACGAACACCGGGGAGCTGTTTTTT,CASSPRDRTNTGELFF
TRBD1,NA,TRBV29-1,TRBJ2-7,TGCAGCGTTGGGGCCCGACAGGGCGGCGAGCAGTACTTC,CSVGARQGGEQYF
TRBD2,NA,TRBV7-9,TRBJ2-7,TGTGCCAGCAGCTTAGGCACTAGCGGGTGGGACGAGCAGTACTTC,CASSLGTSGWDEQYF
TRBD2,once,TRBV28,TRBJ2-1,TGTGCCAGCAGTTTCCCGGGACTAGCGGGACTTGAGCAGTTCTTC,CASSFPGLAGLEQFF
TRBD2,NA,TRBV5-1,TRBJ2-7,TGCGCCAGCAGCTTGGCCGGTCTAGGCGGGAGTCCCTACGAGCAGTACTTC,CASSLAGLGGSPYEQYF
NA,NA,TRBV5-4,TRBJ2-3,TGTGCCAGCAGCTTGAGGCAGGGCGGCACAGATACGCAGTATTTT,CASSLRQGGTDTQYF
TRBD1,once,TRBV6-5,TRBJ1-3,TGTGCCAGCAGTATTGGACAGGCTGGAGGAAACACCATATATTTT,CASSIGQAGGNTIYF
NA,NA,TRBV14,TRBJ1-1,TGTGCCAGCAGCCGCCAGATGAACACTGAAGCTTTCTTT,CASSRQMNTEAFF
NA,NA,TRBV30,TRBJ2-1,TGTGCCTGGAGTCACAGCGGTCTCTCCTACAATGAGCAGTTCTTC,CAWSHSGLSYNEQFF
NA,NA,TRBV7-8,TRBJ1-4,TGTGCCAGCAGCTTAGTGAGAACAGGGCCAAATGAAAAACTGTTTTTT,CASSLVRTGPNEKLFF
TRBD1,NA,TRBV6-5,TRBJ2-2,TGTGCCAGCACAAGACAGGGGGGAGACACCGGGGAGCTGTTTTTT,CASTRQGGDTGELFF
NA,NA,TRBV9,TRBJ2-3,TGTGCCAGCAGCCCAGGAGGGCCAGATACGCAGTATTTT,CASSPGGPDTQYF